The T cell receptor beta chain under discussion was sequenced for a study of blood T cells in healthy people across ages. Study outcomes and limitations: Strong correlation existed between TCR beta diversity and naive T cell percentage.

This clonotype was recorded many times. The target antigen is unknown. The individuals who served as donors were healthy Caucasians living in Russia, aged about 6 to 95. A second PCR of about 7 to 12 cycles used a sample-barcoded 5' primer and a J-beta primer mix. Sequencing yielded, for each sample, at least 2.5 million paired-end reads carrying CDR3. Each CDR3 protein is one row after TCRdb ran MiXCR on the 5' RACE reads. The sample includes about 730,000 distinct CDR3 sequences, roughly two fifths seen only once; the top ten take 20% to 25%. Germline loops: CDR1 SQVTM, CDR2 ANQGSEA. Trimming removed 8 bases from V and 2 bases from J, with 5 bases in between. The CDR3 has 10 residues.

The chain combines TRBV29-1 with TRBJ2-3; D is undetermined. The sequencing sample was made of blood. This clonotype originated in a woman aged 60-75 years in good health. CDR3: CSTYTDTQYF. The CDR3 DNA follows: TGCAGCACATACACAGATACGCAGTATTTT.